This T cell receptor beta chain appears in the sequencing data of a study of shared clonotypes between healthy human individuals. Overall study results and limits: Clonotypes shared by all four donors outscored non-shared clonotypes in generation probability. The expectation was that sequencing depth would affect clonotype sharing among donors.

Turning to this clone: The antigen is unknown.

Running of the assay took place at deep level. Only in-frame clones appear in the TCRdb table, and some are missing; sequencing was by immunoSEQ multiplex PCR. Here the sample spans about 1.9 million clones, about 94% being singletons. The naive CD8 subset, CD45RO-negative cells positively selected for CCR7, excluded terminally differentiated effector memory CD45RA+ cells. This clonotype was sampled from a man aged 18-30 years in good health. Some clones in this sample may be carry-over from other donors' samples. The sample was naive CD8+ T cells from PBMCs.

This chain's CDR3 is CSVSDDSFGTDTQYF. As DNA, the CDR3 is TGCAGCGTTTCTGACGACAGTTTCGGCACAGATACGCAGTATTTT. This chain connects TRBV29-1 to TRBJ2-3; possibly TRBD1 for D (5 bases). This CDR3 has 15 residues. The ends were cut back, 5 bases at V and 1 base at J, with 16 bases in the middle. CDR1 is SQVTM, CDR2 ANQGSEA, per germline.